One and the same sample provided the 32 T cell receptor beta chains below, sequenced in a study of blood T cell repertoires in COVID-19. Sequencing was performed with immunoSEQ multiplex PCR; in TCRdb, only in-frame clones are kept and a portion is missing. This sample yields about 150,000 clones, of which 81% are seen a single time; about 8% belongs to the top ten. What was sequenced was peripheral blood. The receptor set was obtained from a human donor with acute or convalescent COVID-19. The donor label of this sample is uncertain.

The chain links TRBV3-1 (or the pseudogene TRBV3-2) to TRBJ1-6; D uncertain. The V gene lost 4 bases and the J gene lost 7 bases, with 5 bases spanning the gap. The CDR3 loop spans 12 amino acids. Looked up from germline, CDR1 is LGHDT and CDR2 is YNNKEL (reference sequence). The DNA of the CDR3 is TGTGCCAGCAGCCTACAGAATTCACCCCTCCACTTT. Translation: CASSLQNSPLHF.

The chain is built from TRBV11-2 and TRBJ1-1; TRBD1 agrees at 7 bases. The V gene end was trimmed by 8 bases and the J gene end by 5 bases; junction bases not matched to a gene: 8. The CDR3 has 13 amino acids. CDR1 and CDR2 from the germline V gene are SGHAT and FQNNGV. The CDR3 spells CASHGPGGTEAFF. For the CDR3, the DNA is TGTGCCAGCCATGGACCAGGGGGGACTGAAGCTTTCTTT. Using reference TRBV11-2 and TRBJ1-1 for the parts outside the CDR3, the full variable domain is EAGVAQSPRYKIIEKRQSVAFWCNPISGHATLYWYQQILGQGPKLLIQFQNNGVVDDSQLPKDRFSAERLKGVDSTLKIQPAKLEDSAVYLCASHGPGGTEAFFGQGTRLTVV.

On this clone itself: Other nucleotide sequences in the sample specify the same CDR3. The chain couples TRBV5-4 to TRBJ1-1, with TRBD1 identical over 8 bases. The CDR3 has 14 amino acids. Trimming at V came to 4 bases and at J to 1 base, leaving 3 bases not matched to a gene. Germline values: CDR1 SGHNT, CDR2 YYREEE (reference sequence). This chain's CDR3 is CASSPGGRNTEAFF. The CDR3 DNA follows: TGTGCCAGCAGCCCAGGGGGCCGGAACACTGAAGCTTTCTTT.

The chain uses TRBV6-5 and TRBJ1-2, with TRBD1 matching 7 bases. The CDR3 has 13 residues. Germline CDR1 is MNHEY and CDR2 is SVGAGI. The V gene end was trimmed by 2 bases and the J gene end by 10 bases; junction bases not matched to a gene: 7. As DNA, the CDR3 is TGTGCCAGCAGTTACCAGGGGGTGACGGACTACACCTTC. It codes for CASSYQGVTDYTF.

CDR3 sequence: CASSQPRTGPQGGYTF. In nucleotides, the CDR3 is TGCGCCAGCAGCCAACCCAGGACAGGGCCGCAAGGAGGCTACACCTTC. The V and J genes are TRBV4-1 and TRBJ1-2; TRBD1 aligns across 8 bases. V shed 2 bases and J 8 bases; nucleotides not matched to a gene: 13. The CDR3 has 16 amino acids. Germline loops: CDR1 MGHRA, CDR2 YSYEKL.

J is TRBJ2-7 and V is TRBV2; D might be TRBD2 (5 bases). With 0 bases removed from V and 2 bases from J, the gap between germline ends came to 11 bases. From germline, CDR1 is SNHLY and CDR2 FYNNEI. The CDR3 extends over 15 amino acids. The DNA for the CDR3 is TGTGCCAGCAGTGAAGCTTCTCGGGGAGCCTACGAGCAGTACGTC. It is translated as CASSEASRGAYEQYV.

The gene calls are TRBV12-5 and TRBJ2-1, with TRBD2 matching over 12 bases. There are 18 residues in the CDR3. V was pared by 0 bases and J by 0 bases, with 3 bases of the junction left unmatched. CDR1 and CDR2 (germline): LGHNT, FRNRAP. CDR3 sequence (DNA): TGTGCTAGTGGTTTGGTACTAGCGGGGGGCTACTCCTACAATGAGCAGTTCTTC. The encoded protein is CASGLVLAGGYSYNEQFF.

The gene calls are TRBV10-1 and TRBJ2-7; 8 positions match TRBD1. Losses at the gene ends were 6 bases for V and 2 bases for J; bases not matched to a gene: 9. In germline, CDR1 is WNHNN, CDR2 SYGVQD (reference sequence). The CDR3 extends over 15 amino acids. CDR3 sequence reads: CASSPGQGSTYEQYV. The CDR3 DNA follows: TGCGCCAGCAGCCCAGGACAGGGATCTACCTACGAGCAGTACGTC.

This clone was observed a single time. A read error may produce the germline difference seen at one junction end. The chain has TRBV5-5 and TRBJ1-5, with D perhaps TRBD1 (5 bases). Germline-derived CDR1 and CDR2 are SGHKS and YYEKEE (reference sequence). The CDR3 has 15 residues. The CDR3 region is CASTLNGGVNQPQHF. DNA for the CDR3: TGTGCCAGCACCTTGAACGGAGGGGTGAATCAGCCCCAGCATTTT. Variable domain in full (rest from reference TRBV5-5 and TRBJ1-5): DAGVTQSPTHLIKTRGQQVTLRCSPISGHKSVSWYQQVLGQGPQFIFQYYEKEERGRGNFPDRFSARQFPNYSSELNVNALLLGDSALYLCASTLNGGVNQPQHFGDGTRLSIL.

The rearrangement joins TRBV3-1 (or the pseudogene TRBV3-2) to TRBJ1-6; 7 bases fit TRBD1. Germline CDR1 reads LGHDT; CDR2 reads YNNKEL (reference sequence). The CDR3 extends over 15 amino acids. The J segment lost 7 bases and the V segment lost 4 bases, leaving 7 bases of the junction unmatched. The CDR3 DNA is TGTGCCAGCAGCCCCTCGGGGACAGCCAATTCACCCCTCCACTTT. Protein: CASSPSGTANSPLHF.

The CDR3 coding sequence is TGTGCCAGCAGGGGGACAGGGGCCCACAATGAGCAGTTCTTC. This gives the protein CASRGTGAHNEQFF. The V gene is TRBV27, the J gene TRBJ2-1, with 10 nucleotides matching TRBD1. CDR3 length equals 14 residues. Trimming cost V 6 bases and J 5 bases; bases outside gene matches: 4. Germline values: CDR1 MNHEY, CDR2 SMNVEV (reference sequence).

The J gene is TRBJ2-7, the V gene TRBV6-1; maybe TRBD1 (5 bases). The CDR3 runs 14 residues. The germline V and J ends were trimmed by 2 bases and 4 bases, with 12 bases remaining between them. Germline V gene data show CDR1 as MNHNS and CDR2 as SASEGT. This CDR3 reads CASSERREQYEQYV. The CDR3 DNA sequence: TGTGCCAGCAGTGAACGCAGGGAACAATACGAGCAGTACGTC.

This clone was observed at least ten times. V usage is TRBV4-1 and J usage is TRBJ1-2; 7 bases match TRBD1. CDR1 is MGHRA and CDR2 is YSYEKL in the germline V gene. The CDR3 has 14 amino acids. V gave up 1 base and J gave up 7 bases; unmatched junction bases: 6. The CDR3 nucleotides read TGCGCCAGCAGCCAAGGAAGGGGGCTATTTGGCTACACCTTC. Residues: CASSQGRGLFGYTF.

This sequence joins TRBV4-1 and TRBJ1-5; 10 bases are a match to TRBD1. The germline V gene has CDR1 MGHRA and CDR2 YSYEKL. The CDR3 contains 16 residues. V was pared by 2 bases and J by 4 bases, with 5 bases of the junction left unmatched. The CDR3 loop is CASSQLQGQGNQPQHF. In nucleotides, the CDR3 is TGCGCCAGCAGCCAACTCCAGGGACAGGGGAATCAGCCCCAGCATTTT.

This sequence joins TRBV9 and TRBJ1-1; 7 bases line up with TRBD1. Germline V lookup: CDR1 SGDLS, CDR2 YYNGEE. V was pared by 4 bases and J by 5 bases, with 8 bases of the junction left unmatched. There are 14 residues in the CDR3. The CDR3 is CASSPTGERTEAFF. CDR3 sequence (DNA): TGTGCCAGCAGCCCCACAGGGGAAAGAACTGAAGCTTTCTTT.

The rearrangement links TRBV2 to TRBJ1-2; the match to TRBD1 covers 7 bases. CDR1 and CDR2 from the germline V gene are SNHLY and FYNNEI. The junction had 6 bases not matched to a gene; V was cut back by 1 base and J by 4 bases. CDR3 length equals 15 residues. DNA for the CDR3: TGTGCCAGCAGTGAAGAGGGGGCTCGGAGCTATGGCTACACCTTC. Its protein product is CASSEEGARSYGYTF. The whole variable domain, remainder taken from reference TRBV2 and TRBJ1-2, is EPEVTQTPSHQVTQMGQEVILRCVPISNHLYFYWYRQILGQKVEFLVSFYNNEISEKSEIFDDQFSVERPDGSNFTLKIRSTKLEDSAMYFCASSEEGARSYGYTFGSGTRLTVV.

The chain couples TRBV18 to TRBJ2-7, with no clear D. The CDR3 is 15 amino acids. Trimming removed 5 bases at V and 6 bases at J, with 20 bases between. The germline gives CDR1 KGHSH, CDR2 LQKENI. The CDR3 sequence: CASSSTGGGEGEQYV. The CDR3 DNA sequence: TGTGCCAGCTCATCCACGGGTGGTGGAGAAGGCGAGCAGTACGTC.

V is TRBV15 and J is TRBJ2-5; maybe TRBD2 (6 bases). The germline V gene has CDR1 LNHNV and CDR2 YYDKDF (reference sequence). The CDR3 contains 13 residues. The V gene lost 1 base and the J gene lost 5 bases, with 8 bases spanning the gap. CDR3 loop: CATSRGGGETQYF. DNA of the CDR3: TGTGCCACCAGCAGAGGAGGAGGGGAGACCCAGTACTTC.

The V gene is TRBV30, the J gene TRBJ1-2, with a possible D match to TRBD1 (5 bases). V lost 1 base and J lost 6, with 15 bases in between. Germline CDR1 and CDR2: GTSNPN and SVGIG (reference sequence). This CDR3 comprises 14 residues. The CDR3 region is CAWSGLARGNGYTF. In nucleotides, the CDR3 is TGTGCCTGGAGTGGGTTAGCACGGGGGAATGGCTACACCTTC.

The chain joins TRBV9 to TRBJ2-1; 12 bases are a match to TRBD2. The CDR3 loop spans 14 amino acids. The V segment lost 3 bases and the J segment 10 bases; nucleotides outside the gene matches: 5. The V gene's germline CDR1 is SGDLS and CDR2 YYNGEE. The CDR3 reads CASSASGGAGEQFF. The CDR3 DNA is TGTGCCAGCAGCGCTAGCGGGGGGGCAGGGGAGCAGTTCTTC.

V is TRBV7-3 and J is TRBJ2-2; no definite D call. Germline V gives CDR1 SGHTA, CDR2 FQGTGA. V was pared by 5 bases and J by 2 bases, with 3 bases between. The CDR3 length is 12 residues. The DNA for the CDR3 is TGTGCCAGCAGCCCAAACACCGGGGAGCTGTTTTTT. It is translated as CASSPNTGELFF. Together with reference TRBV7-3 and TRBJ2-2, the CDR3 gives the full variable domain: GAGVSQTPSNKVTEKGKYVELRCDPISGHTALYWYRQSLGQGPEFLIYFQGTGAADDSGLPNDRFFAVRPEGSVSTLKIQRTERGDSAVYLCASSPNTGELFFGEGSRLTVL.

V is TRBV27 and J is TRBJ1-4; 7 nucleotides line up with TRBD1. Looked up from germline, CDR1 is MNHEY and CDR2 is SMNVEV (reference sequence). The CDR3 sequence is 14 residues long. V lost 5 bases and J lost 6; bases outside the gene matches: 6. The CDR3: CASSLGTADEKLFF. The CDR3, as DNA: TGTGCCAGCAGTCTTGGGACAGCCGATGAAAAACTGTTTTTT.

The chain employs TRBV27 and TRBJ1-5, with TRBD1 matching 7 bases. There are 14 residues in the CDR3. V was pared by 5 bases and J by 5 bases, with 6 bases of the junction left unmatched. Germline V gene data show CDR1 as MNHEY and CDR2 as SMNVEV (reference sequence). The CDR3 nucleotides are TGTGCCAGCAGTCTAGGACAGGCCTATCAGCCCCAGCATTTT. This translates into CASSLGQAYQPQHF.

This chain joins TRBV19 and TRBJ2-2, with TRBD1 matching over 7 bases. V dropped 8 bases and J dropped 2; count of bases not matched to a gene: 11. The CDR3 is 16 residues long. CDR1 and CDR2 (germline): LNHDA, SQIVND (reference sequence). The CDR3: CASRFSGTVNTGELFF. The CDR3 DNA reads TGTGCCAGTCGATTCTCCGGGACAGTAAACACCGGGGAGCTGTTTTTT.

The chain couples TRBV5-4 to TRBJ1-5, with a weak D call TRBD1 (5 bases). Germline CDR1 and CDR2: SGHNT and YYREEE (reference sequence). This CDR3 contains 16 residues. V lost 1 base and J 2 bases, leaving 13 bases between the germline ends. The CDR3 loop reads CASSLCQGSGNQPQHF. The CDR3, as DNA: TGTGCCAGCAGCTTGTGTCAGGGATCTGGCAATCAGCCCCAGCATTTT.

The rearrangement uses TRBV19 and TRBJ1-5; D may be TRBD1 (6 bases). CDR1 and CDR2 from the germline V gene are LNHDA and SQIVND (reference sequence). V was clipped by 3 bases and J by 1 base, with 10 bases between them. CDR3 length equals 15 residues. The DNA for the CDR3 is TGTGCCAGTAGTATCTCGCAGGGGAGCAATCAGCCCCAGCATTTT. It yields the protein CASSISQGSNQPQHF.

J is TRBJ1-2 and V is TRBV6-2 or TRBV6-3, with 10 bases matching TRBD1. Trimming took 6 bases from V and 3 from J; bases not matched to a gene: 10. CDR3 length equals 16 residues. Looked up from germline, CDR1 is MNHEY and CDR2 is SVGEGT. The chain's CDR3 is CASSPDRGGYDYGYTF. For the CDR3, the DNA is TGTGCCAGCAGCCCGGACAGGGGGGGTTATGACTATGGCTACACCTTC.

The chain joins TRBV3-1 (or the pseudogene TRBV3-2) to TRBJ1-2, with 7 nucleotides matching TRBD1. CDR3 size: 13 residues. Trimming at V came to 4 bases and at J to 8 bases, leaving 7 bases not matched to a gene. CDR1 is LGHDT and CDR2 is YNNKEL in the germline V gene (reference sequence). The CDR3: CASSRSDRAGYTF. In nucleotides, the CDR3 is TGTGCCAGCAGCCGATCCGACAGGGCCGGCTACACCTTC.

The chain carries TRBV12-3 or TRBV12-4 and TRBJ1-1, with 8 bases aligning to TRBD1. The CDR3 consists of 11 residues. After removal of 6 bases from V and 9 bases from J, the junction contained 3 bases not matched to a gene. CDR3 DNA: TGTGCCAGCAGCTGGACAGGGAAAGCTTTCTTT. It yields the protein CASSWTGKAFF.

The chain recombines TRBV29-1 with TRBJ1-2; 8 positions match TRBD1. Germline V gene sequence: CDR1 SQVTM, CDR2 ANQGSEA. V gave up 5 bases and J gave up 3 bases; unmatched junction bases: 5. This CDR3 has 13 residues. The CDR3 here is CSVSGGGDYGYTF. The CDR3 DNA follows: TGCAGCGTTTCAGGGGGCGGTGACTATGGCTACACCTTC.

The rearrangement uses TRBV19 and TRBJ1-5; D call uncertain. The ends were cut back, 7 bases at V and 0 bases at J, with 7 bases in the middle. CDR3 length: 13 residues. The V gene's germline CDR1 is LNHDA and CDR2 SQIVND (reference sequence). CDR3 nucleotides: TGTGCCAGTAACTTGATTAGCAATCAGCCCCAGCATTTT. Translated: CASNLISNQPQHF.

V is TRBV19 and J is TRBJ1-2; tentative D call: TRBD1 (5 bases). This CDR3 spans 17 amino acids. V was clipped by 7 bases and J by 2 bases, with 23 bases between them. The germline V gene has CDR1 LNHDA and CDR2 SQIVND (reference sequence). The CDR3 DNA reads as TGTGCCAGTACAAAAATGGTTGACGGGGACTTCAACTATGGCTACACCTTC. Translating gives CASTKMVDGDFNYGYTF.